A single T cell receptor (beta chain) is shown here with its context. This sample was taken from a study of control samples from healthy donors and cancer patients. Method: immunoSEQ multiplex PCR; TCRdb's copy keeps in-frame clones and lacks some. The sample consists of 65,000 to 90,000 clones, approximately 89% of them appearing once. Germline CDR1 is LGHNA and CDR2 is YNFKEQ. The CDR3 is made up of 16 amino acids. The V gene end was trimmed by 3 bases and the J gene end by 5 bases; junction bases not matched to a gene: 7. The rearrangement uses TRBV4-2 and TRBJ2-5; 12 bases are a match to TRBD1. Sequences were obtained from blood. The sequence came from a man aged 50-59 years in good health. The CDR3 sequence: CASSHYSGQGAETQYF. The CDR3 bases are TGTGCCAGCAGCCACTACTCGGGACAGGGGGCGGAGACCCAGTACTTC.